A selection of T cell receptor beta chains follows, all from one sample in a study of blood T cell repertoires in COVID-19. Clones were sequenced by immunoSEQ multiplex PCR, and TCRdb holds only the in-frame ones, with some missing. The sample records more than 75,000 clones, approximately 80% being singletons. The sample was peripheral blood. Receptors were obtained from a man aged 60 to 75 with acute or convalescent COVID-19. The CDR3 runs from the conserved cysteine through the conserved F or W. A D gene is named only where the DNA matches it firmly. A clone size is listed for some rows: how often the clone was seen (once, few, many), or a class if it is expanded.

V gene	clone size	D gene	J gene	CDR3 DNA	CDR3 protein
TRBV18	-	-	TRBJ1-1	TGTGCCAGCTCACCACGACAGGAGAACACTGAAGCTTTCTTT	CASSPRQENTEAFF
TRBV29-1	-	-	TRBJ1-2	TGCAGCGCCGTGAGGGAAGTCGGCTATGGCTACACCTTC	CSAVREVGYGYTF
TRBV12-3/TRBV12-4	-	-	TRBJ2-1	TGTGCCAGCACGTCTTACAATGAGCAGTTCTTC	CASTSYNEQFF
TRBV4-2	-	TRBD1	TRBJ1-5	TGTGCCAGCAGCGTGACAGGGCTAAAGGATCAGCCCCAGCATTTT	CASSVTGLKDQPQHF
TRBV7-9	-	TRBD1	TRBJ1-1	TGTGCCAGCAGTACAGGGGGCGCATTTACTGAAGCTTTCTTT	CASSTGGAFTEAFF
TRBV7-2	-	TRBD1	TRBJ1-6	TGTGCCAGCAGCTTACCCTCCCGGACAGGCCGCGGTTCACCCCTCCACTTT	CASSLPSRTGRGSPLHF
TRBV28	-	TRBD2	TRBJ2-7	TGTGCCAGCAGTCCTCCAGGGGGATGGGGACTAGCGGGGGGCCGCCATTACGAGCAGTACTTC	CASSPPGGWGLAGGRHYEQYF
TRBV6-2/TRBV6-3	-	TRBD1	TRBJ1-2	TGTGCCAGCAGTTACTCGAGTGGGACAGGGGTCGATGGCTACACCTTC	CASSYSSGTGVDGYTF
TRBV7-6	-	TRBD1	TRBJ2-1	TGTGCCAGCAGCTTAGAGCGAGACAGGGCCTACAATGAGCAGTTCTTC	CASSLERDRAYNEQFF
TRBV27	-	-	TRBJ1-1	TGTGCCAGCAGTCCGATACCCCGGAGGTATGAAGCTTTCTTT	CASSPIPRRYEAFF
TRBV12-3/TRBV12-4	-	TRBD1	TRBJ2-5	TGTGCCAGTTCCCAGGACAGGGAAGAGACCCAGTACTTC	CASSQDREETQYF
TRBV28	-	-	TRBJ2-7	TGTGCCAGCAGTTTATTCGGGCGGGGTTCAACCTACGAGCAGTACTTC	CASSLFGRGSTYEQYF
TRBV18	-	-	TRBJ1-1	TGTGCCAGCTCACCAACCCCGGGGACTGAAGCTTTCTTT	CASSPTPGTEAFF
TRBV13	-	-	TRBJ1-2	-	CASSRSTSGYTF
TRBV4-3	once	TRBD1	TRBJ2-4	TGCGCCAGCAGCCAAGGGACAGGGGGCGGGTTGAACATTCAGTACTTC	CASSQGTGGGLNIQYF
TRBV10-2	-	TRBD2	TRBJ2-2	TGCGCCAGCTTAACTAGCGGGGGGGCAACCGGGGAGCTGTTTTTT	CASLTSGGATGELFF
TRBV10-3	-	TRBD2	TRBJ2-3	TGTGCCATCAGCGGACTAGATAGCACAGATACGCAGTATTTT	CAISGLDSTDTQYF
TRBV7-3	once	-	TRBJ1-2	TGTGCCAGCAGTCACCACGACATCTTCCATGGCTACACCTTC	CASSHHDIFHGYTF
TRBV28	-	TRBD1	TRBJ1-5	TGTGCCAGCAGCCCTCCCCGACAGGGAGGCAATCAGCCCCAGCATTTT	CASSPPRQGGNQPQHF
TRBV14	-	-	TRBJ1-1	TGTGCCAGCAGCCAGCAACTAGCCACTGAAGCTTTCTTT	CASSQQLATEAFF
TRBV9	-	TRBD1	TRBJ2-7	TGTGCCAGCAGCACCGGGGACAGCCTTTTCTACGAGCAGTACTTC	CASSTGDSLFYEQYF
TRBV20-1	-	TRBD2	TRBJ2-5	TGCAGTGCTAGTACTAGCGGGGGCAGGGAGACCCAGTACTTC	CSASTSGGRETQYF
TRBV6-5	-	-	TRBJ2-1	TGTGCCAGCAGATATGCGACTAGTCCCTACAATGAGCAGTTCTTC	CASRYATSPYNEQFF
TRBV28	-	-	TRBJ2-5	TGTGCCAACCCCCAAGGAGGAGCGTTTCAAGAGACCCAGTACTTC	CANPQGGAFQETQYF
TRBV5-1	-	-	TRBJ1-1	TGCGCCAGCAGTTCGACAGGGAACACTGAAGCTTTCTTT	CASSSTGNTEAFF
TRBV19	-	-	TRBJ2-3	TGTGCCAGTACCTCGAAGGGTCGGGGTCCCGGAGATACGCAGTATTTT	CASTSKGRGPGDTQYF
TRBV6-2/TRBV6-3	-	-	TRBJ2-5	TGTGCCAGCAGTTACGGATTGGGGCAGGGTGGGCTGGAGACCCAGTACTTC	CASSYGLGQGGLETQYF
TRBV2	-	-	TRBJ1-5	TGTGCCAGCAGTGATTTGTTCAGGGCTAGCAATCAGCCCCAGCATTTT	CASSDLFRASNQPQHF
TRBV4-3	-	TRBD1	TRBJ1-6	TGCGCCAGCAGCCAATCAATTACGGGACAGACCCACTTT	CASSQSITGQTHF
TRBV3-1/TRBV3-2	-	-	TRBJ1-2	TGTGCCAGCAGCCAGCCCGGGACAATAGATGGCTACACCTTC	CASSQPGTIDGYTF
TRBV15	-	-	TRBJ1-2	TGTGCCACCAGCAGAGATCCCGGGGTTGGCTACACCTTC	CATSRDPGVGYTF
TRBV3-1/TRBV3-2	-	-	TRBJ1-3	TGTGCCAGCAGCCAATATGGTGGGGCCTCTGGAAACACCATATATTTT	CASSQYGGASGNTIYF
TRBV7-8	-	-	TRBJ1-1	TGTGCCAGCAGCCCCCGCCGCGCTCGCAACGGGGAAGCTTTCTTT	CASSPRRARNGEAFF
TRBV5-1	-	TRBD1	TRBJ2-1	TGCGCCAGCAGCTCTGGACAGGGGGGTAGGAATGAGCAGTTCTTC	CASSSGQGGRNEQFF
TRBV28	-	-	TRBJ1-5	TGTGCCAGCAGCCCGGTTAATCAGCCCCAGCATTTT	CASSPVNQPQHF
TRBV6-5	-	TRBD2	TRBJ2-7	TGTGCCAGCCGAGCCGGGGGGTCAGTCTTGGAGCAGTACTTC	CASRAGGSVLEQYF